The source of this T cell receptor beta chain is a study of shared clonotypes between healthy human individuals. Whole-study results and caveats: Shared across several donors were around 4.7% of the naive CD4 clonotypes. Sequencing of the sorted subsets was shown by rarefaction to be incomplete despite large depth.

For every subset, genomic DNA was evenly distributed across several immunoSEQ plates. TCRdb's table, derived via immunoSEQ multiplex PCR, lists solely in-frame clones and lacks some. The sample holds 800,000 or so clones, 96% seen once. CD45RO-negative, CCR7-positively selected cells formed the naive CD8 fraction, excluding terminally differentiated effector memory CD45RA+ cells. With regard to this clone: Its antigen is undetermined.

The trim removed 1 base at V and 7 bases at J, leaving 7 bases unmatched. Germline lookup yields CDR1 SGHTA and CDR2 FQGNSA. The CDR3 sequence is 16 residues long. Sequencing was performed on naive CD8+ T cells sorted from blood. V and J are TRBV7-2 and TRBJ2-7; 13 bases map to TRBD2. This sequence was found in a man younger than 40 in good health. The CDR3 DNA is TGTGCCAGCAGCTTAGAACTAGCGGGAGGGTCGGGGGAGCAGTACTTC. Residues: CASSLELAGGSGEQYF.